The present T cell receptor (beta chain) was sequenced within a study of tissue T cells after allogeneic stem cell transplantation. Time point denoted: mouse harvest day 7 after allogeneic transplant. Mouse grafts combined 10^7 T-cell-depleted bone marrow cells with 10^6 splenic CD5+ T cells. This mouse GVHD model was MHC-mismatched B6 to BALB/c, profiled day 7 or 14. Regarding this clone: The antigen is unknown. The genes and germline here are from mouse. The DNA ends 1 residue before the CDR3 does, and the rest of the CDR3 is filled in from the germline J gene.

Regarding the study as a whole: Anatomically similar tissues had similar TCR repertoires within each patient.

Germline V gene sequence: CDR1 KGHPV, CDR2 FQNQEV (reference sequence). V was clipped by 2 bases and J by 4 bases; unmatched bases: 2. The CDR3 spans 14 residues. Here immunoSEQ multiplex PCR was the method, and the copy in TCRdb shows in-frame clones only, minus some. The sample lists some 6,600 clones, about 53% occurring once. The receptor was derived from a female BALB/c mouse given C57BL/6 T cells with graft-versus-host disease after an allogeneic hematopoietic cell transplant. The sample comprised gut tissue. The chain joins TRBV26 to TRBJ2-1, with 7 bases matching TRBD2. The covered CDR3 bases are TGTGCCAGCAGTCTGCTGGGGGTTTATGCTGAGCAGTTC. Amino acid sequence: CASSLLGVYAEQF. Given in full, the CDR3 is CASSLLGVYAEQFF.